This T cell receptor (beta chain) was observed in a study of T cell responses to AZD1222 COVID-19 vaccine. The CDR3 spans 17 residues. Germline values: CDR1 MGHRA, CDR2 YSYEKL. V dropped 4 bases and J dropped 3; count of bases not matched to a gene: 14. Comment on this clone: The antigen remains undetermined.

The table came from immunoSEQ multiplex PCR; TCRdb's copy has only in-frame clones and leaves some out. This table holds 150,000 to 200,000 clones, 85% to 95% found once. Second doses were pooled across both intervals (about 4 or about 12 weeks). Study findings and constraints: Vaccine-associated CD4 TCRs ranged over spike, dominating at 160-218 and 743-854. Donors, mostly white British, included more females; clonal diversity was possibly underestimated. Following two doses of AZD1222, Spike-specific TCR breadth and depth rose.

This chain joins TRBV4-1 and TRBJ2-7; 8 bases map to TRBD2. Sequences were derived from peripheral blood, sampled 28 days after the second AZD1222 dose. The clonotype originates from an adult who received the AZD1222 COVID-19 vaccine. CDR3 coding DNA: TGCGCCAGCAGCCGATCTTTAGTCGGGGGGGCCATCTACGAGCAGTACTTC. Protein product: CASSRSLVGGAIYEQYF.